This passage covers 23 T cell receptor beta chains from one sample sequenced in a study of T cell changes during pregnancy in multiple sclerosis. Generated by immunoSEQ multiplex PCR, the TCRdb table keeps only in-frame clones and is missing some. This table has approximately 100,000 clones, 90% to 95% appearing once. This material consisted of peripheral blood, taken in the second trimester of pregnancy. All receptors derive from a female donor with multiple sclerosis, enrolled in a pregnancy study.

The rearrangement joins TRBV5-6 to TRBJ1-6, with D possibly TRBD1 on 5 matching bases. The CDR3 contains 17 residues. CDR1 SGHDT and CDR2 YYEEEE come from the germline V gene. The V and J ends lost 4 bases and 0 bases respectively, with 14 bases between them. The CDR3 is CASSRRQRSSYNSPLHF. The CDR3 coding sequence is TGTGCCAGCAGCCGTCGACAGAGGAGCTCCTATAATTCACCCCTCCACTTT.

This sequence joins TRBV2 and TRBJ1-1, with unresolved D. V was shortened by 1 base and J by 1 base, with 13 bases between the two germline ends. The germline V gene has CDR1 SNHLY and CDR2 FYNNEI. The CDR3 covers 16 residues. CDR3 sequence reads: CASSEVLRGENTEAFF. The CDR3, as DNA: TGTGCCAGCAGTGAAGTTCTCCGGGGAGAGAACACTGAAGCTTTCTTT.

This clone came up once. The V call is TRBV5-1, the J call TRBJ2-1; D not resolved. CDR1 and CDR2 from the germline V gene are SGHRS and YFSETQ. This CDR3 spans 15 amino acids. Deletions cut 4 bases from V and 4 bases from J, with 15 bases between. The CDR3: CASSLPAGQYNEQFF. The CDR3 DNA follows: TGCGCCAGCAGCCTCCCGGCAGGCCAATACAATGAGCAGTTCTTC.

J is TRBJ2-7 and V is TRBV30, with 8 bases that match TRBD1. The CDR3 loop spans 13 amino acids. With V trimmed by 4 bases and J by 5 bases, 7 bases remained unmatched. In germline, CDR1 is GTSNPN, CDR2 SVGIG (reference sequence). CDR3 coding DNA: TGTGCCTGGACCCGGGACAGGTCCAACGAGCAGTACTTC. Translation: CAWTRDRSNEQYF.

The V and J genes are TRBV7-3 and TRBJ1-1; D gene unclear. V was shortened by 4 bases and J by 4 bases, with 10 bases between the two germline ends. The CDR3 extends over 13 amino acids. Germline CDR1 SGHTA, CDR2 FQGTGA. As DNA, the CDR3 is TGTGCCAGCAGCTCTCACCAGGCCACTGAAGCTTTCTTT. It specifies CASSSHQATEAFF.

Only one count was recorded for this clone. V is TRBV2 and J is TRBJ2-3, with D possibly matching TRBD2 (6 bases). The CDR3 has 15 amino acids. CDR1 is SNHLY, CDR2 FYNNEI, per germline. Between the trimmed V and J ends, which lost 1 base and 3 bases, there was a span of 11 bases. CDR3 nucleotides: TGTGCCAGCAGTGAAGGTAGCGGACTTACAGATACGCAGTATTTT. This codes for CASSEGSGLTDTQYF.

This rearrangement joins TRBV7-2 to TRBJ2-3; D gene ambiguous. CDR1 SGHTA and CDR2 FQGNSA come from the germline V gene. The CDR3 totals 14 residues. The V end lost 1 base, the J end lost 2 bases, and 7 bases lay between the germline ends. The CDR3 loop is CASSLGIHTDTQYF. The CDR3, as DNA: TGTGCCAGCAGCTTAGGTATACACACAGATACGCAGTATTTT.

The rearrangement links TRBV19 to TRBJ1-5, with 8 bases aligning to TRBD1. J lost 6 bases, V lost 7 bases, and 8 bases had no gene match. Germline CDR1 reads LNHDA; CDR2 reads SQIVND (reference sequence). The CDR3 runs 14 residues. CDR3 amino acids: CASMEGQGSQPQHF. CDR3 in DNA: TGTGCCAGTATGGAAGGACAGGGTAGTCAGCCCCAGCATTTT.

This rearrangement joins TRBV6-5 to TRBJ2-2, with 8 bases fitting TRBD2. CDR3 size: 16 residues. Germline V gives CDR1 MNHEY, CDR2 SVGAGI. Germline trimming cut 2 bases from V and 2 bases from J; bases unmatched to any gene: 4. The CDR3: CASSYLSGINTGELFF. The DNA of the CDR3 is TGTGCCAGCAGTTACCTTAGCGGGATTAACACCGGGGAGCTGTTTTTT.

V and J are TRBV6-1 and TRBJ2-7, with TRBD2 matching 9 bases. Trimming removed 3 bases from V and 4 bases from J; junction bases left unmatched: 1. Germline CDR1 reads MNHNS; CDR2 reads SASEGT. The CDR3 length is 13 residues. CDR3 residues: CASSESGRYEQYF. The CDR3 nucleotides are TGTGCCAGCAGTGAGAGCGGGAGGTACGAGCAGTACTTC.

The rearrangement uses TRBV15 and TRBJ1-4; tentative D call: TRBD1 (6 bases). Trimming removed 5 bases at V and 12 bases at J, with 25 bases between. This CDR3 is built from 16 residues. Germline V gene lookup returns CDR1 LNHNV and CDR2 YYDKDF (reference sequence). Written as DNA, the CDR3 is TGTGCCACCAGCCGTTATTTCCGGGACAATGGGGCTGAACTGTTTTTT. It is translated as CATSRYFRDNGAELFF.

The J gene is TRBJ2-7, the V gene TRBV7-2, with TRBD1 identical over 11 bases. This CDR3 contains 16 residues. The ends lost 3 bases at V and 6 bases at J; junction bases unmatched: 10. The germline V gene encodes CDR1 SGHTA and CDR2 FQGNSA. The CDR3 region has the DNA TGTGCCAGCAGCTTGGGGAGCGGGACAGGGGGGCTCGAGCAGTACTTC. This translates into CASSLGSGTGGLEQYF.

The chain couples TRBV7-3 to TRBJ2-5; D not certain. CDR1 and CDR2 (germline): SGHTA, FQGTGA. This CDR3 contains 13 residues. The V and J ends lost 5 bases and 4 bases respectively, with 11 bases between them. In DNA, the CDR3 is TGTGCCAGCAGCCTCGGAGTCGGAGAGACCCAGTACTTC. Amino acid sequence: CASSLGVGETQYF.

This chain joins TRBV5-1 and TRBJ2-7; 7 positions agree with TRBD1. This CDR3 region has 13 residues. The ends lost 0 bases at V and 7 bases at J; junction bases unmatched: 4. Germline V gives CDR1 SGHRS, CDR2 YFSETQ. Here the CDR3 DNA reads TGCGCCAGCAGCTTGGAGGGGGCAGGGGAGCAGTACTTC. This encodes CASSLEGAGEQYF. Looking up the rest from reference TRBV5-1 and TRBJ2-7 gives the full variable domain: KAGVTQTPRYLIKTRGQQVTLSCSPISGHRSVSWYQQTPGQGLQFLFEYFSETQRNKGNFPGRFSGRQFSNSRSEMNVSTLELGDSALYLCASSLEGAGEQYFGPGTRLTVT.

The chain has TRBV6-5 and TRBJ2-3; no definite D call. The germline CDR1 and CDR2 sequences are MNHEY and SVGAGI. The CDR3 loop spans 16 amino acids. Trimming removed 0 bases from V and 2 bases from J, with 12 bases in between. The CDR3 reads CASSYSFADFTDTQYF. CDR3 sequence (DNA): TGTGCCAGCAGTTACTCGTTTGCGGATTTCACAGATACGCAGTATTTT.

This clone is a singleton in its sample. The chain is built from TRBV5-1 and TRBJ2-5; 9 bases match TRBD2. Germline V gives CDR1 SGHRS, CDR2 YFSETQ. The CDR3 is 14 amino acids. After removal of 0 bases from V and 4 bases from J, the junction contained 1 base not matched to a gene. DNA for the CDR3: TGCGCCAGCAGCTTGGTAGCGGGAGCAGAGACCCAGTACTTC. Translated, it gives CASSLVAGAETQYF.

The chain combines TRBV29-1 with TRBJ2-6; a possible D gene is TRBD1 (6 bases). CDR3 size: 14 residues. Trimming shortened V by 6 bases and J by 2 bases, and 11 bases separated the two germline ends. CDR1 is SQVTM and CDR2 is ANQGSEA in the germline V gene. The CDR3 bases are TGCAGCGTCCGAGAGGGGGCTGGGGCCAACGTCCTGACTTTC. Its translation: CSVREGAGANVLTF.

The chain links TRBV6-4 to TRBJ2-1; D uncertain. V was cut by 6 bases and J by 8 bases, with 20 bases left in between. The CDR3 runs 15 residues. Germline CDR1 reads MRHNA; CDR2 reads SNTAGT. The CDR3 nucleotides are TGTGCCAGCAGCACCCTAGGATCCCCAAAGGATGAGCAGTTCTTC. Translated, it gives CASSTLGSPKDEQFF.

This clone was observed a few times. This chain connects TRBV30 to TRBJ1-1; D is ambiguous. The germline V gene encodes CDR1 GTSNPN and CDR2 SVGIG (reference sequence). V was cut by 3 bases and J by 0 bases, with 5 bases left in between. This CDR3 spans 12 amino acids. Written as DNA, the CDR3 is TGTGCCTGGAGGGCGGTGAACACTGAAGCTTTCTTT. Translating gives CAWRAVNTEAFF.

The rearrangement links TRBV19 to TRBJ2-3; 7 positions match TRBD1. This CDR3 contains 12 residues. Germline values: CDR1 LNHDA, CDR2 SQIVND (reference sequence). The V segment lost 4 bases and the J segment 7 bases; nucleotides outside the gene matches: 2. CDR3 sequence: CASSTRGNTQYF. DNA for the CDR3: TGTGCCAGTAGTACCAGGGGGAATACGCAGTATTTT.

The rearrangement uses TRBV10-2 and TRBJ2-7, with 8 bases aligning to TRBD1. Trimming at V came to 5 bases and at J to 3 bases, leaving 6 bases not matched to a gene. CDR1 is WSHSY and CDR2 is SAAADI in the germline V gene. The CDR3 runs to 14 residues. The CDR3 loop reads CASSLTGARYEQYF. The CDR3 DNA sequence: TGCGCCAGCAGTCTGACAGGGGCGCGCTACGAGCAGTACTTC.

The rearrangement uses TRBV29-1 and TRBJ2-1; a possible D gene is TRBD1 (5 bases). The germline V gene encodes CDR1 SQVTM and CDR2 ANQGSEA. This CDR3 region has 15 residues. V was shortened by 8 bases and J by 0 bases, with 17 bases between the two germline ends. The CDR3, as DNA: TGCAGCCTTTTAGGACACCCGAGCTCCTACAATGAGCAGTTCTTC. It translates to CSLLGHPSSYNEQFF.

The chain recombines TRBV19 with TRBJ1-2; 10 nucleotides align to TRBD1. Germline V gives CDR1 LNHDA, CDR2 SQIVND (reference sequence). This CDR3 region has 16 residues. With V trimmed by 7 bases and J by 7 bases, 15 bases remained unmatched. The CDR3 reads CASTPTGGFLLSGYTF. The CDR3 DNA reads TGTGCCAGTACCCCGACAGGGGGCTTCCTTCTTAGTGGCTACACCTTC.